The clone carrying this TCR beta chain was counted many times. Each diagnosis was determined on the basis of clinical symptoms, serum thyroxine, TRAb, thyroid ultrasound and orbital computed tomography. The sample is drawn from a study of Graves' ophthalmopathy and Graves' hyperthyroidism. Scientists amplified the TCR beta CDR3 regions from RNA transcripts. The authors performed first-round RT-PCR with HTBI primers and then a second-round multiplex PCR. MiXCR was run by TCRdb on the multiplex PCR reads, yielding one entry per CDR3 protein. The data show more than 300,000 distinct CDR3 sequences, roughly 14% seen once. This sequence was found in a woman between 18 and 30 years old with stable Graves' hyperthyroidism. The sequencing sample was made of peripheral blood.

The chain's CDR3 is CASSNRTGRFYGYTF. DNA of the CDR3: TGTGCCAGCAGTAACCGGACAGGGAGGTTCTATGGCTACACCTTC. This chain joins TRBV6-5 and TRBJ1-2; TRBD1 matches at 8 bases. The CDR3 runs to 15 residues. Germline V gives CDR1 MNHEY, CDR2 SVGAGI. Unmatched junction bases numbered 9, after V lost 5 bases and J lost 4 bases.